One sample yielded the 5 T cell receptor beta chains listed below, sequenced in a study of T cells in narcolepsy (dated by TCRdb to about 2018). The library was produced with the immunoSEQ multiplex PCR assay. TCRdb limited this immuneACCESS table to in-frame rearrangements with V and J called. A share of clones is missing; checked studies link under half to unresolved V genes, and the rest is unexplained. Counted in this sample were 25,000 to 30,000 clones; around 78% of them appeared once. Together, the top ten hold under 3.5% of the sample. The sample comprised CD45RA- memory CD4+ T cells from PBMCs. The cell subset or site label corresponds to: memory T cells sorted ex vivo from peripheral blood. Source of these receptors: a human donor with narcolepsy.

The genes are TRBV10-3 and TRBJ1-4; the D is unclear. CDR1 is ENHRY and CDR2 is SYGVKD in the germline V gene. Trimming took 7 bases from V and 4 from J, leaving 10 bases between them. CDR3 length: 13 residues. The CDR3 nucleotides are TGTGCCATCATGGCGGCGGGTAATGAAAAACTGTTTTTT. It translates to CAIMAAGNEKLFF.

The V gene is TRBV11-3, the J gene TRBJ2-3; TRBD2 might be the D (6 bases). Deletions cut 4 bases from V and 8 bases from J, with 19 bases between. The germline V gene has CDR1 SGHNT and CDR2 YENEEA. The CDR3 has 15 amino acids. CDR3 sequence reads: CASSSSAGIAGTQYF. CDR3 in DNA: TGTGCCAGCAGCTCCTCGGCGGGGATTGCCGGTACGCAGTATTTT.

This chain's CDR3 is CASSLSRDREADTQYF. DNA of the CDR3: TGCGCCAGCAGCCTGTCCCGGGACAGGGAGGCAGATACGCAGTATTTT. The chain couples TRBV5-1 to TRBJ2-3; 9 bases agree with TRBD1. Germline loops: CDR1 SGHRS, CDR2 YFSETQ. With 4 bases clipped from V and 4 bases from J, the junction kept 10 bases outside the gene matches. The CDR3 runs to 16 residues.

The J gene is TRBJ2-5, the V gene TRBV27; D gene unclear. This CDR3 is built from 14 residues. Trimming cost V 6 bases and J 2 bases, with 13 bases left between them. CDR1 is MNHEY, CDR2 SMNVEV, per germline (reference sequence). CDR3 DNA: TGTGCCAGCAGCCGGGCTTGGGGTCAAGAGACCCAGTACTTC. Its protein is CASSRAWGQETQYF.

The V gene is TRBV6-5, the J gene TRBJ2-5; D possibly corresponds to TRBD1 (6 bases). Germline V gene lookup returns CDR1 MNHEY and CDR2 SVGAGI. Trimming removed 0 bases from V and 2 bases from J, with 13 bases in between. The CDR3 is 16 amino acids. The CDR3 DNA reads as TGTGCCAGCAGTTACTCCGCGTGGGGGCTACAAGAGACCCAGTACTTC. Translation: CASSYSAWGLQETQYF.